Listed here are 27 T cell receptor beta chains from one sample, sequenced in a study of Ad26.COV2.S vaccination and SARS-CoV-2 variants. The treatment here: over 15 received Ad26.COV2.S at low or high dose, single or two shots; roughly 5 received placebo; per-sample allocation not given. Day 63 following the first vaccine or placebo injection was when the samples were taken. Sequencing was performed with immunoSEQ multiplex PCR; in TCRdb, only in-frame clones are kept and a portion is missing. The sample consists of 300,000 to 400,000 clones, roughly 85% of them appearing once. The sequencing here drew on peripheral blood, taken in a trial of Ad26.COV2.S vaccine versus placebo. The receptors here all came from a person between 18 and 65 years old who received the Ad26.COV2.S COVID-19 vaccine or a placebo.

V usage is TRBV4-1 and J usage is TRBJ2-1; TRBD1 aligns across 7 bases. This CDR3 comprises 14 residues. V lost 1 base and J lost 6; bases outside the gene matches: 3. The germline CDR1 and CDR2 sequences are MGHRA and YSYEKL. The CDR3: CASSQVDRANEQFF. CDR3 nucleotide sequence: TGCGCCAGCAGCCAAGTCGACAGGGCCAATGAGCAGTTCTTC.

The chain is built from TRBV9 and TRBJ2-3, with a possible D match to TRBD2 (7 bases). From germline, CDR1 is SGDLS and CDR2 YYNGEE. The V end was cut by 3 bases, the J end by 2 bases, with 10 bases between. CDR3 length: 14 residues. DNA for the CDR3: TGTGCCAGCAGCGGAGGGGGGGTCACAGATACGCAGTATTTT. Residues: CASSGGGVTDTQYF.

This clone was seen a single time. The V and J genes are TRBV24-1 and TRBJ1-3, with unresolved D. V was cut by 0 bases and J by 0 bases, with 14 bases left in between. Germline V gene data show CDR1 as KGHDR and CDR2 as SFDVKD. This CDR3 spans 18 amino acids. Here the CDR3 reads CATSDLPPRGPSGNTIYF. The CDR3 DNA reads as TGTGCCACCAGTGATTTGCCACCCCGCGGGCCCTCTGGAAACACCATATATTTT.

The V call is TRBV6-4, the J call TRBJ2-1; 10 bases agree with TRBD2. The CDR3 runs to 14 residues. Germline-derived CDR1 and CDR2 are MRHNA and SNTAGT. V lost 4 bases to trimming and J lost 5 bases; unmatched junction nucleotides: 2. The CDR3 coding sequence is TGTGCCAGCAGTGTACTAGCGGGAAACAATGAGCAGTTCTTC. As protein: CASSVLAGNNEQFF.

This sequence joins TRBV3-1 (or the pseudogene TRBV3-2) and TRBJ2-5, with TRBD1 as a possible D gene (6 bases). Per the germline V gene, CDR1 is LGHDT and CDR2 is YNNKEL (reference sequence). CDR3 length equals 15 residues. V gave up 4 bases and J gave up 5 bases, with 17 bases separating them. CDR3 coding DNA: TGTGCCAGCAGCCCCCGTCCAGGGGAAGGTGAGACCCAGTACTTC. It translates to CASSPRPGEGETQYF.

The chain links TRBV7-9 to TRBJ2-7; 9 bases are a match to TRBD2. The CDR3 loop spans 16 amino acids. CDR1 SEHNR and CDR2 FQNEAQ come from the germline V gene (reference sequence). Losses at the gene ends were 5 bases for V and 5 bases for J; bases not matched to a gene: 13. The CDR3 loop reads CASSPPRASGTHEQYF. The CDR3 nucleotides are TGTGCCAGCAGCCCTCCTCGGGCTAGCGGGACCCACGAGCAGTACTTC. The full variable domain, its missing parts supplied by reference TRBV7-9 and TRBJ2-7, is DTGVSQNPRHKITKRGQNVTFRCDPISEHNRLYWYRQTLGQGPEFLTYFQNEAQLEKSRLLSDRFSAERPKGSFSTLEIQRTEQGDSAMYLCASSPPRASGTHEQYFGPGTRLTVT.

The chain couples TRBV3-1 (or the pseudogene TRBV3-2) to TRBJ2-1; 11 bases are a match to TRBD2. The trim removed 7 bases at V and 9 bases at J, leaving 2 bases unmatched. CDR3 length equals 12 residues. From germline, CDR1 is LGHDT and CDR2 YNNKEL (reference sequence). The CDR3 DNA reads as TGTGCCAGCAATAGCGGGGGGGGTGAGCAGTTCTTC. It is translated as CASNSGGGEQFF.

The chain joins TRBV10-3 to TRBJ1-1, with TRBD1 matching 9 bases. Germline V CDR1 and CDR2: ENHRY, SYGVKD. V was clipped by 6 bases and J by 7 bases; unmatched bases: 9. This CDR3 has 14 residues. CDR3 sequence reads: CAIRAGQGPGEAFF. The CDR3, as DNA: TGTGCCATCAGGGCAGGACAGGGGCCGGGTGAAGCTTTCTTT.

The chain employs TRBV12-5 and TRBJ2-5, with 7 bases that match TRBD1. The J segment lost 3 bases and the V segment lost 7 bases, leaving 5 bases of the junction unmatched. Germline V lookup: CDR1 LGHNT, CDR2 FRNRAP. The CDR3 totals 13 residues. Here the CDR3 reads CASAKTGEETQYF. In nucleotides, the CDR3 is TGTGCTAGTGCTAAAACAGGGGAAGAGACCCAGTACTTC.

The chain employs TRBV2 and TRBJ1-1, with D unresolved. This CDR3 has 13 residues. Germline V lookup: CDR1 SNHLY, CDR2 FYNNEI. V shed 5 bases and J shed 3 bases, with 10 bases lying between them. CDR3 nucleotide sequence: TGTGCCAGCAGTTATAGGACGGACACTGAAGCTTTCTTT. This gives the protein CASSYRTDTEAFF.

This clone was seen a few times. V and J are TRBV19 and TRBJ1-2, with D possibly matching TRBD1 (5 bases). V was shortened by 3 bases and J by 5 bases, with 25 bases between the two germline ends. Per the germline V gene, CDR1 is LNHDA and CDR2 is SQIVND (reference sequence). This CDR3 is built from 18 residues. The CDR3 loop is CASSIDYVGTAKGYGYTF. For the CDR3, the DNA is TGTGCCAGTAGTATTGACTATGTCGGGACCGCGAAGGGTTATGGCTACACCTTC. The full variable domain, in which reference TRBV19 and TRBJ1-2 provide the parts outside the CDR3, is DGGITQSPKYLFRKEGQNVTLSCEQNLNHDAMYWYRQDPGQGLRLIYYSQIVNDFQKGDIAEGYSVSREKKESFPLTVTSAQKNPTAFYLCASSIDYVGTAKGYGYTFGSGTRLTVV.

The chain employs TRBV5-5 and TRBJ2-3; 9 bases are a match to TRBD1. CDR3 length equals 15 residues. V dropped 4 bases and J dropped 5; count of bases not matched to a gene: 8. CDR1 is SGHKS and CDR2 is YYEKEE in the germline V gene (reference sequence). The CDR3 bases are TGTGCCAGCAGCCCTACTCCGGGACAGGGAGATACGCAGTATTTT. Its translation: CASSPTPGQGDTQYF. Full variable domain (rest looked up from reference TRBV5-5 and TRBJ2-3): DAGVTQSPTHLIKTRGQQVTLRCSPISGHKSVSWYQQVLGQGPQFIFQYYEKEERGRGNFPDRFSARQFPNYSSELNVNALLLGDSALYLCASSPTPGQGDTQYFGPGTRLTVL.

The chain joins TRBV11-2 to TRBJ2-7; the match to TRBD1 covers 7 bases. Trimming removed 6 bases from V and 2 bases from J; junction bases left unmatched: 4. The germline V gene encodes CDR1 SGHAT and CDR2 FQNNGV. This CDR3 spans 13 amino acids. CDR3 sequence reads: CASSSDRAYEQYF. As DNA, the CDR3 is TGTGCCAGCAGTTCCGACAGGGCCTACGAGCAGTACTTC. Combining the CDR3 with reference TRBV11-2 and TRBJ2-7 gives the whole variable domain EAGVAQSPRYKIIEKRQSVAFWCNPISGHATLYWYQQILGQGPKLLIQFQNNGVVDDSQLPKDRFSAERLKGVDSTLKIQPAKLEDSAVYLCASSSDRAYEQYFGPGTRLTVT.

The chain employs TRBV25-1 and TRBJ2-6, with D unresolved. CDR3 length: 14 residues. Germline lookup yields CDR1 MGHDK and CDR2 SYGVNS. Between the trimmed V and J ends, which lost 8 bases and 0 bases, there was a span of 8 bases. The CDR3 loop reads CASSKNSGANVLTF. The CDR3 bases are TGTGCCAGCTCCAAAAACTCTGGGGCCAACGTCCTGACTTTC.

In nucleotides, the CDR3 is TGTGCCAGCAGCGCGGGACACGTGAACACTGAAGCTTTCTTT. Residues: CASSAGHVNTEAFF. This sequence joins TRBV7-8 and TRBJ1-1, with D perhaps matching TRBD1 (6 bases). Trimming removed 5 bases at V and 0 bases at J, with 10 bases between. Germline CDR1 is SGHVS and CDR2 is FQNEAQ. This CDR3 spans 14 amino acids.

V is TRBV6-2 or TRBV6-3 and J is TRBJ2-7; unclear D gene. CDR1 and CDR2 (germline): MNHEY, SVGEGT. This CDR3 contains 16 residues. V lost 2 bases and J lost 8, with 22 bases in between. The CDR3, as DNA: TGTGCCAGCAGTTACGATCGCCTCCACCACCTACCCCAGCAGTACTTC. The encoded protein is CASSYDRLHHLPQQYF.

This chain links TRBV24-1 with TRBJ2-1, with 12 bases aligning to TRBD2. V lost 4 bases, J lost 9 bases, and 9 bases stayed unmatched. The CDR3 has 16 amino acids. Germline assignment: CDR1 KGHDR and CDR2 SFDVKD. DNA for the CDR3: TGTGCCACCAGTGACTTAAAGACTAGCGGGAGTGGTGAGCAGTTCTTC. Translating gives CATSDLKTSGSGEQFF.

V is TRBV7-8 and J is TRBJ2-3, with 12 positions matching TRBD2. CDR3 size: 16 residues. Germline-derived CDR1 and CDR2 are SGHVS and FQNEAQ. V lost 5 bases, J lost 3 bases, and 6 bases stayed unmatched. The CDR3 DNA reads as TGTGCCAGCAGCCCATGGACTAGCGGGATGACAGATACGCAGTATTTT. This gives the protein CASSPWTSGMTDTQYF.

For the CDR3, the DNA is TGTGCCAGCAGCTTAAAAAGCGGGGGGGCTGGTACCGGGGAGCTGTTTTTT. This gives the protein CASSLKSGGAGTGELFF. The gene calls are TRBV11-2 and TRBJ2-2; 10 nucleotides match TRBD2. The CDR3 is made up of 17 amino acids. V shed 2 bases, J shed 5 bases, and the junction held 8 bases outside the gene matches. Germline V CDR1 and CDR2: SGHAT, FQNNGV. The complete variable domain, with remaining parts taken from reference TRBV11-2 and TRBJ2-2, reads EAGVAQSPRYKIIEKRQSVAFWCNPISGHATLYWYQQILGQGPKLLIQFQNNGVVDDSQLPKDRFSAERLKGVDSTLKIQPAKLEDSAVYLCASSLKSGGAGTGELFFGEGSRLTVL.

The chain links TRBV6-5 to TRBJ2-2; D is unresolved. Germline V gene data show CDR1 as MNHEY and CDR2 as SVGAGI. The CDR3 loop spans 15 amino acids. The ends were cut back, 2 bases at V and 2 bases at J, with 9 bases in the middle. The DNA for the CDR3 is TGTGCCAGCAGTTACCAAGTTTTTAACACCGGGGAGCTGTTTTTT. Its protein product is CASSYQVFNTGELFF.

This sequence joins TRBV9 and TRBJ2-1, with D perhaps matching TRBD2 (5 bases). The CDR3 sequence is 15 residues long. Germline V gives CDR1 SGDLS, CDR2 YYNGEE. Trimming removed 3 bases at V and 0 bases at J, with 10 bases between. CDR3 sequence: CASSGTARSYNEQFF. The CDR3 DNA reads as TGTGCCAGCAGCGGGACTGCCCGCTCCTACAATGAGCAGTTCTTC.

The chain is built from TRBV5-6 and TRBJ1-2; TRBD1 matches at 7 bases. Germline assignment: CDR1 SGHDT and CDR2 YYEEEE. Trimming took 1 base from V and 5 from J; bases not matched to a gene: 8. The CDR3 totals 15 residues. The CDR3 sequence: CASSLPSGQMYGYTF. For the CDR3, the DNA is TGTGCCAGCAGCTTGCCGTCGGGACAGATGTATGGCTACACCTTC.

This chain joins TRBV4-3 and TRBJ1-5; D gene uncertain. V lost 0 bases to trimming and J lost 5 bases, with 8 bases between them. The CDR3 consists of 14 residues. In germline, CDR1 is LGHNA, CDR2 YSLEER. The CDR3 loop reads CASSQDLNYQPQHF. DNA for the CDR3: TGCGCCAGCAGCCAAGATCTGAATTATCAGCCCCAGCATTTT.

The V gene is TRBV2, the J gene TRBJ2-1; D gene ambiguous. Germline V CDR1 and CDR2: SNHLY, FYNNEI. The V gene lost 3 bases and the J gene lost 12 bases, with 15 bases spanning the gap. The CDR3 has 13 amino acids. The CDR3 DNA follows: TGTGCCAGCAGTGATTCGGGCGAAACGACGCAGTTCTTC. It translates to CASSDSGETTQFF.

V is TRBV10-1 and J is TRBJ2-7; D unresolved. Deletions cut 0 bases from V and 2 bases from J, with 8 bases between. Germline V gene lookup returns CDR1 WNHNN and CDR2 SYGVQD (reference sequence). The CDR3 consists of 14 residues. In DNA form, the CDR3 reads TGCGCCAGCAGTGAGTCAGGTGGAACCTACGAGCAGTACTTC. Its translation is CASSESGGTYEQYF.

J is TRBJ2-7 and V is TRBV3-1 (or the pseudogene TRBV3-2), with a possible D match to TRBD2 (5 bases). The V gene lost 6 bases and the J gene lost 1 base, with 13 bases spanning the gap. Germline V gene sequence: CDR1 LGHDT, CDR2 YNNKEL (reference sequence). This CDR3 has 14 residues. The CDR3 sequence: CASRDSGSSYEQYF. The DNA for the CDR3 is TGTGCCAGCAGGGATTCTGGGAGTTCCTACGAGCAGTACTTC.

The chain uses TRBV6-5 and TRBJ2-2, with D perhaps TRBD2 (6 bases). This CDR3 has 15 residues. Trimming pared 6 bases from V and 6 bases from J, leaving 17 bases between. The germline V gene encodes CDR1 MNHEY and CDR2 SVGAGI. CDR3 sequence: CASSPEGAGAGELFF. CDR3 DNA sequence: TGTGCCAGCAGCCCGGAGGGAGCTGGGGCCGGGGAGCTGTTTTTT.